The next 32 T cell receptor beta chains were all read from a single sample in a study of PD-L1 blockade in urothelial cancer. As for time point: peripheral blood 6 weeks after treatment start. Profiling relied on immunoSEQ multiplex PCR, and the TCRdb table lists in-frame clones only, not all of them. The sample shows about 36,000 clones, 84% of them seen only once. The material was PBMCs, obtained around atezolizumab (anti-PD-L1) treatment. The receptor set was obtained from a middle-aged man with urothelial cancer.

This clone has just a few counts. The CDR3 sequence is CSVRGGMANTEAFF. In nucleotides, the CDR3 is TGCAGCGTTAGAGGAGGGATGGCGAACACTGAAGCTTTCTTT. The V gene is TRBV29-1, the J gene TRBJ1-1; D is unclear. The CDR3 is 14 residues long. From germline, CDR1 is SQVTM and CDR2 ANQGSEA. V dropped 5 bases and J dropped 1 base, with 14 bases sitting between them.

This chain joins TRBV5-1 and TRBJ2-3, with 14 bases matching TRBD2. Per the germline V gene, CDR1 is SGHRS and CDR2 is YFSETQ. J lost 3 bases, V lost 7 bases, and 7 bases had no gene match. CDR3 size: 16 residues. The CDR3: CASQFGTSGRTDTQYF. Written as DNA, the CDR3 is TGCGCCAGCCAGTTCGGGACTAGCGGGAGAACAGATACGCAGTATTTT.

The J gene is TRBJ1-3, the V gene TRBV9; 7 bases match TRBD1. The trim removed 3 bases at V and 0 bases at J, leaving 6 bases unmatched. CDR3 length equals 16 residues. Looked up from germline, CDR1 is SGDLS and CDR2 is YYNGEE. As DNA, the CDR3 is TGTGCCAGCAGCGCAGACGACAGGGACTCTGGAAACACCATATATTTT. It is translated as CASSADDRDSGNTIYF.

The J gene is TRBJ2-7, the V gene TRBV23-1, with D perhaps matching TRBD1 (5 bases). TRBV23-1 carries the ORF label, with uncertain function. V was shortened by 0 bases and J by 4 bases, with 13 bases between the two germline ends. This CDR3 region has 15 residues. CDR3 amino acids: CASSQSSLKGYEQYF. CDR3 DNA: TGCGCCAGCAGTCAATCGTCACTAAAGGGGTACGAGCAGTACTTC.

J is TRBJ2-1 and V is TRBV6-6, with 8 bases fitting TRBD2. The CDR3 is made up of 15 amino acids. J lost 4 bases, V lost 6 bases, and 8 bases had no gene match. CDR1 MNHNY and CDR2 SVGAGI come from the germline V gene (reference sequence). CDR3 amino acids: CASSRSSGPYNEQFF. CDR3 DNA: TGTGCCAGCAGCCGATCTAGCGGGCCTTACAATGAGCAGTTCTTC.

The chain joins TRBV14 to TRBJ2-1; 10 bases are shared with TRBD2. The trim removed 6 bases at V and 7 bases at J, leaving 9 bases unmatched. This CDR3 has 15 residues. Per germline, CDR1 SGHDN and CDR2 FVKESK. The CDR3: CASRGGLASRNEQFF. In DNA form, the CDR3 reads TGTGCCAGCAGAGGGGGACTAGCGTCGCGAAATGAGCAGTTCTTC.

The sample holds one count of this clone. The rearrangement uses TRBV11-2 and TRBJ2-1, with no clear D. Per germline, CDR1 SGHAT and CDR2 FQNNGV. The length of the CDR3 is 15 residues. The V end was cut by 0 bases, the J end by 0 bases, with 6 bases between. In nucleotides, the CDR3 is TGTGCCAGCAGCTTAGATCTAAGCTCCTACAATGAGCAGTTCTTC. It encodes CASSLDLSSYNEQFF.

The CDR3 protein is CASSLGASYEQYF. CDR3 DNA: TGTGCCAGCAGTTTGGGGGCCTCCTACGAGCAGTACTTC. The chain has TRBV28 and TRBJ2-7; D perhaps matches TRBD1 (6 bases). Trimming cost V 3 bases and J 0 bases, with 6 bases left between them. The CDR3 consists of 13 residues. The germline CDR1 and CDR2 sequences are MDHEN and SYDVKM.

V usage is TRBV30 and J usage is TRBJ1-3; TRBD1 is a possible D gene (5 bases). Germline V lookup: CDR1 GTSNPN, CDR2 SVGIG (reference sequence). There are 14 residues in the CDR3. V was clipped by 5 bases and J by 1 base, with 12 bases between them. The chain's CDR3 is CAWGRRQSGNTIYF. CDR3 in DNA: TGTGCCTGGGGCCGGAGACAGTCTGGAAACACCATATATTTT.

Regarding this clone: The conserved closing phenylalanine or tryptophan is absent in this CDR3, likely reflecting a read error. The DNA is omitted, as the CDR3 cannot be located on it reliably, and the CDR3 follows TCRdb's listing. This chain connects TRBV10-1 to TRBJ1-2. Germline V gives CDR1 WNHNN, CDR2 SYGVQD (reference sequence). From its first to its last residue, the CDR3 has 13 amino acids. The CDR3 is CASSETPGGGINL.

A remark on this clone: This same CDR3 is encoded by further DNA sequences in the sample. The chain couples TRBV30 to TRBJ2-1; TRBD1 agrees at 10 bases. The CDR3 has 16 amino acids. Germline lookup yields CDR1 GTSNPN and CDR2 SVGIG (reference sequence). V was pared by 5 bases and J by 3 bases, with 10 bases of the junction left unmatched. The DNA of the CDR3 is TGTGCCTGGGAAAGGAGTGGACAGGGGGGCTACAATGAGCAGTTCTTC. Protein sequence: CAWERSGQGGYNEQFF.

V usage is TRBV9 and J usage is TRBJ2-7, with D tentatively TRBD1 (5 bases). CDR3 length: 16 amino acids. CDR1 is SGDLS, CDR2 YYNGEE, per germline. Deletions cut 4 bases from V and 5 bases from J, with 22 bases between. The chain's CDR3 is CASSRIFGAGADEQYF. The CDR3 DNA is TGTGCCAGCAGCCGTATATTTGGTGCTGGGGCGGACGAGCAGTACTTC. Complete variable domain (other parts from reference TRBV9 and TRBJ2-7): DSGVTQTPKHLITATGQRVTLRCSPRSGDLSVYWYQQSLDQGLQFLIQYYNGEERAKGNILERFSAQQFPDLHSELNLSSLELGDSALYFCASSRIFGAGADEQYFGPGTRLTVT.

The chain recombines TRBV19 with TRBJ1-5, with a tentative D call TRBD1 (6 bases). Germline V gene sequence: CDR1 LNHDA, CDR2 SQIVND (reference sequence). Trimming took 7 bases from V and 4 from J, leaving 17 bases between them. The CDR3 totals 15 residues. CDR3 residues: CASMADRLINQPQHF. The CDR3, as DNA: TGTGCCAGTATGGCGGACAGACTTATTAATCAGCCCCAGCATTTT.

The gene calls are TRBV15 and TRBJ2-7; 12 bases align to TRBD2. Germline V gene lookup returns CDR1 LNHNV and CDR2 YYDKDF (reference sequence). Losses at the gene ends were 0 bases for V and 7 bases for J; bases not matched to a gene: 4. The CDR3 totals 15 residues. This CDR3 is CATSRELAGGDEQYF. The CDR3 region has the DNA TGTGCCACCAGCAGAGAACTAGCGGGAGGTGATGAGCAGTACTTC. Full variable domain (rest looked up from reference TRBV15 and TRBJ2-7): DAMVIQNPRYQVTQFGKPVTLSCSQTLNHNVMYWYQQKSSQAPKLLFHYYDKDFNNEADTPDNFQSRRPNTSFCFLDIRSPGLGDTAMYLCATSRELAGGDEQYFGPGTRLTVT.

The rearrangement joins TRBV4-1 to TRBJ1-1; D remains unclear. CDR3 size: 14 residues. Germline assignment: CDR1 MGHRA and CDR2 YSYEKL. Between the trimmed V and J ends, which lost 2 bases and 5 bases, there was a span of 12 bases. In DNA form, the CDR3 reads TGCGCCAGCAGCCAACCTCCCTCTAGGACTGAAGCTTTCTTT. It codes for CASSQPPSRTEAFF.

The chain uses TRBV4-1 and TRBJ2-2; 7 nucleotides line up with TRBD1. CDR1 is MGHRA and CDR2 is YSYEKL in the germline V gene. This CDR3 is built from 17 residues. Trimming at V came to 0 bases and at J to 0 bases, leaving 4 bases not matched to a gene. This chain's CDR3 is CASSQDAQGANTGELFF. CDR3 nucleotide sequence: TGCGCCAGCAGCCAAGACGCGCAGGGGGCGAACACCGGGGAGCTGTTTTTT.

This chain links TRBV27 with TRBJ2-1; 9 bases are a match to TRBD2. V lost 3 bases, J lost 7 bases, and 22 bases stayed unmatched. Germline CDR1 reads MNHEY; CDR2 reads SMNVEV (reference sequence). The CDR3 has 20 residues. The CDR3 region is CASSFGGGSGSVFGSNEQFF. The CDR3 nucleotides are TGTGCCAGCAGTTTTGGGGGTGGTAGCGGGAGTGTATTTGGTAGTAATGAGCAGTTCTTC.

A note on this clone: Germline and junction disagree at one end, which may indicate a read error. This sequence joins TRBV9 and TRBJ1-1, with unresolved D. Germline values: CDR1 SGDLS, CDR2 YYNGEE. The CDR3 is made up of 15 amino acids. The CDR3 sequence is CVSSADTSGYTEAFF. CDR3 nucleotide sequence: TGTGTCAGCAGCGCCGACACGTCAGGATACACTGAAGCTTTCTTT.

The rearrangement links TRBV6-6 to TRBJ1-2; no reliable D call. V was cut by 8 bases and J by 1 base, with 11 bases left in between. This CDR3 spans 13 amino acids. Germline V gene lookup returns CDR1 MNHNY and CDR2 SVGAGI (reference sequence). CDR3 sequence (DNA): TGTGCCAGCTCGGAGGGCCTTAACTATGGCTACACCTTC. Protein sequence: CASSEGLNYGYTF.

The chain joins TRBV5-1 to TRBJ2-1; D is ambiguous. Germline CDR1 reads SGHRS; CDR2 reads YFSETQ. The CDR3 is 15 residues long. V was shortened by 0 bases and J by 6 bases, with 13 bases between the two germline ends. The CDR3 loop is CASSLAVSRSNEQFF. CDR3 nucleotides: TGCGCCAGCAGCTTGGCGGTTAGCCGCAGCAATGAGCAGTTCTTC.

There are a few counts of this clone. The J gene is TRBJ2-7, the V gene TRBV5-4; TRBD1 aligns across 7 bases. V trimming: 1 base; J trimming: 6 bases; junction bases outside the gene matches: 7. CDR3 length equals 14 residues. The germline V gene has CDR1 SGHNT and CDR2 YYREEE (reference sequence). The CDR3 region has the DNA TGTGCCAGCAGCTTGACAGGGGAGTGGAGCGAGCAGTACTTC. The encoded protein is CASSLTGEWSEQYF.

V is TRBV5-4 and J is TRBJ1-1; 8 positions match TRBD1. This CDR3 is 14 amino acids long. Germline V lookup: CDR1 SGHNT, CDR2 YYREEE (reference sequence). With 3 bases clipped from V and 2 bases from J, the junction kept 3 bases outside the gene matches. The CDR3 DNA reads TGTGCCAGCAGCTGGACAGGGAGAAACACTGAAGCTTTCTTT. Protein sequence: CASSWTGRNTEAFF.

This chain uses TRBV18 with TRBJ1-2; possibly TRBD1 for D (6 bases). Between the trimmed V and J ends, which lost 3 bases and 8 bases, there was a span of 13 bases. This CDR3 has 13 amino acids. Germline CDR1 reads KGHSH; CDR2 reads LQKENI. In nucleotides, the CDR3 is TGTGCCAGCTCACCTGACCAGGGGAAAGGCTACACCTTC. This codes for CASSPDQGKGYTF.

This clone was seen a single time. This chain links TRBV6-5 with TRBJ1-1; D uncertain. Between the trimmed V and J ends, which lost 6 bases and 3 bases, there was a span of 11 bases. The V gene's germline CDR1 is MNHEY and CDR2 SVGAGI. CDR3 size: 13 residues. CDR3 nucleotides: TGTGCCAGCAGGCGATTGAGGGACACTGAAGCTTTCTTT. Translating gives CASRRLRDTEAFF.

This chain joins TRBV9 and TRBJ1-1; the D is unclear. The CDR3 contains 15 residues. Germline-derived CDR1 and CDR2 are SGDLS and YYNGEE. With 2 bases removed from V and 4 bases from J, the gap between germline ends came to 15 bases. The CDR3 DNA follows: TGTGCCAGCAGCGTTTATACTCAGAGCGGCACTGAAGCTTTCTTT. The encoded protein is CASSVYTQSGTEAFF.

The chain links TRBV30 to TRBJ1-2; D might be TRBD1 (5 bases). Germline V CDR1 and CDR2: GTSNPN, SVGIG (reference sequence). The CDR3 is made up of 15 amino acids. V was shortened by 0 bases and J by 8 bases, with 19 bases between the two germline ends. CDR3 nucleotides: TGTGCCTGGAGTGTAAACGGAGGGAGGGGTCGAGGCTACACCTTC. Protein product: CAWSVNGGRGRGYTF.

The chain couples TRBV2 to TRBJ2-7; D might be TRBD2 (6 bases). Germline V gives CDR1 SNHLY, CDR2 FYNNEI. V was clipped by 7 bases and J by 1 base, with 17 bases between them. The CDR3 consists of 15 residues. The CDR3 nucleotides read TGTGCCAGCAAAAGGACTAACACGGTATCCTACGAGCAGTACTTC. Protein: CASKRTNTVSYEQYF. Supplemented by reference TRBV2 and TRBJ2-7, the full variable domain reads EPEVTQTPSHQVTQMGQEVILRCVPISNHLYFYWYRQILGQKVEFLVSFYNNEISEKSEIFDDQFSVERPDGSNFTLKIRSTKLEDSAMYFCASKRTNTVSYEQYFGPGTRLTVT.

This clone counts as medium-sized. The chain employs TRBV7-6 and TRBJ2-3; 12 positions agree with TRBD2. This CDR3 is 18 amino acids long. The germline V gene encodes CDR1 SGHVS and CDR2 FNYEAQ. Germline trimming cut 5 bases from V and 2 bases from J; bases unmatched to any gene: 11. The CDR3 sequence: CASSQGTSGPGATDTQYF. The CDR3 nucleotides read TGTGCCAGCAGCCAGGGGACTAGCGGGCCGGGGGCCACAGATACGCAGTATTTT.

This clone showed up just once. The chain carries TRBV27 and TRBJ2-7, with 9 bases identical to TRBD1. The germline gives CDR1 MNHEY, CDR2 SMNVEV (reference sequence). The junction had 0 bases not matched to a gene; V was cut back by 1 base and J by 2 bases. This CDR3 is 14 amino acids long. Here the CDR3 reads CASSLYRGPYEQYF. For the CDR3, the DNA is TGTGCCAGCAGTTTATACAGGGGGCCCTACGAGCAGTACTTC.

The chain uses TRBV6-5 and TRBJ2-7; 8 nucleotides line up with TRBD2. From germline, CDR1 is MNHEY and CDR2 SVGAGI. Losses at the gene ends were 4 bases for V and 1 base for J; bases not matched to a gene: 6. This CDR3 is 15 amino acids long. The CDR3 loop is CASSSGGGGSYEQYF. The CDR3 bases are TGTGCCAGCAGTTCGGGAGGGGGTGGGTCCTACGAGCAGTACTTC.

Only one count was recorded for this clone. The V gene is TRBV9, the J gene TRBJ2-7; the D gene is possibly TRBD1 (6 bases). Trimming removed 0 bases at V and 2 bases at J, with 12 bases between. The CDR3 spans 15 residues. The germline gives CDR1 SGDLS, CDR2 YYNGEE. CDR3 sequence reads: CASSVDSDSAYEQYF. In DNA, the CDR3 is TGTGCCAGCAGCGTAGATTCGGACAGTGCCTACGAGCAGTACTTC.

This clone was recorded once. In nucleotides, the CDR3 is TGTGCCTGGGCCAGACAGGGGGGTCTCTATGGCTACACCTTC. Translation: CAWARQGGLYGYTF. The chain combines TRBV30 with TRBJ1-2; TRBD1 matches at 9 bases. The CDR3 loop spans 14 amino acids. Trimming at V came to 5 bases and at J to 4 bases, leaving 8 bases not matched to a gene. The germline V gene has CDR1 GTSNPN and CDR2 SVGIG (reference sequence).